The 16 T cell receptor beta chains in this list originate from one sample, sequenced in a study of shared clonotypes between healthy human individuals. Sequenced by immunoSEQ multiplex PCR; TCRdb stores in-frame clones only, minus some. Among hundreds of thousands of clones listed, over 60% were seen once. The sample taken for sequencing was PBMCs. These receptors were collected from a woman between 40 and 50 years old in good health. Some clones in this sample may be carry-over from other donors' samples.

This chain connects TRBV7-6 to TRBJ2-1, with TRBD2 as a possible D gene (5 bases). CDR1 is SGHVS, CDR2 FNYEAQ, per germline. The V end lost 2 bases, the J end lost 7 bases, and 15 bases lay between the germline ends. CDR3 length: 15 amino acids. The chain's CDR3 is CASSLFEGFRNEQFF. The CDR3 nucleotides read TGTGCCAGCAGCTTATTCGAGGGTTTTAGGAATGAGCAGTTCTTC.

V is TRBV7-2 and J is TRBJ2-7, with 8 nucleotides matching TRBD1. Germline V CDR1 and CDR2: SGHTA, FQGNSA. The CDR3 consists of 16 residues. The trim removed 0 bases at V and 5 bases at J, leaving 9 bases unmatched. CDR3 nucleotide sequence: TGTGCCAGCAGCTTAGCTATCGTCAGGGGGCAGAACGAGCAGTACTTC. It codes for CASSLAIVRGQNEQYF.

The rearrangement links TRBV5-4 to TRBJ2-1; D is ambiguous. Germline V CDR1 and CDR2: SGHNT, YYREEE (reference sequence). V lost 0 bases to trimming and J lost 6 bases, with 13 bases between them. This CDR3 is 15 amino acids long. The DNA for the CDR3 is TGTGCCAGCAGCTTGGTTGGACGGAAACTCAATGAGCAGTTCTTC. Protein product: CASSLVGRKLNEQFF.

This clone was observed a few times. The chain uses TRBV30 and TRBJ1-5, with 7 bases fitting TRBD1. Trimming at V came to 0 bases and at J to 11 bases, leaving 4 bases not matched to a gene. Germline CDR1 is GTSNPN and CDR2 is SVGIG (reference sequence). The CDR3 contains 12 residues. The chain's CDR3 is CAWSVQGTTQHF. CDR3 coding DNA: TGTGCCTGGAGTGTACAGGGGACGACCCAGCATTTT.

This rearrangement joins TRBV11-1 to TRBJ2-1; D might be TRBD1 or TRBD2, each matching 5 bases. CDR3 length: 14 residues. V was trimmed by 5 bases and J by 12 bases, leaving 20 bases between them. Germline CDR1 SGHAT, CDR2 FQDESV (reference sequence). The CDR3 bases are TGTGCCAGCAGCCCTCAGGGACGATACGGGTGGCAGTTCTTC. This codes for CASSPQGRYGWQFF.

Of note for this clone: With only one base between it and a far larger clone, this is likely a read error. The rearrangement uses TRBV30 and TRBJ1-2; D is uncertain. The CDR3 length is 13 residues. Germline V gene sequence: CDR1 GTSNPN, CDR2 SVGIG (reference sequence). Trimming took 2 bases from V and 10 from J, leaving 17 bases between them. The CDR3 is CAWSRQETGDYTF. DNA for the CDR3: TGTGCCTGGAGTCGGCAGGAAACCGGGGACTACACCTTC.

This clone was seen just once. The chain couples TRBV6-6 to TRBJ2-7, with D maybe TRBD2 (6 bases). The V gene's germline CDR1 is MNHNY and CDR2 SVGAGI (reference sequence). Trimming removed 2 bases at V and 1 base at J, with 9 bases between. The CDR3 covers 14 residues. The CDR3 sequence: CASSYGDSSYEQYF. The DNA for the CDR3 is TGTGCCAGCAGTTACGGGGACTCATCCTACGAGCAGTACTTC.

This clone turned up a few times. The chain couples TRBV2 to TRBJ1-5; the D gene is possibly TRBD1 (5 bases). Germline loops: CDR1 SNHLY, CDR2 FYNNEI. V dropped 8 bases and J dropped 2 bases, with 10 bases sitting between them. CDR3 length: 13 amino acids. CDR3 nucleotide sequence: TGTGCCAGCCGAGGGGATGGCAATCAGCCCCAGCATTTT. Translated, it gives CASRGDGNQPQHF.

CDR3 DNA: TGCGCCAGCAGCTTAATGAGTCAGGCTAACTATGGCTACACCTTC. Translated, it gives CASSLMSQANYGYTF. The chain carries TRBV5-1 and TRBJ1-2; D call uncertain. CDR1 and CDR2 from the germline V gene are SGHRS and YFSETQ. The CDR3 consists of 15 residues. Trimming left V 2 bases short and J 0 bases short, with 11 bases between.

This sequence joins TRBV7-3 and TRBJ2-1; D might be TRBD2 (6 bases). CDR1 SGHTA and CDR2 FQGTGA come from the germline V gene. The CDR3 runs to 14 residues. The germline V and J ends were trimmed by 4 bases and 8 bases, with 15 bases remaining between them. This chain's CDR3 is CASSSFSGGDEQFF. The CDR3 DNA reads as TGTGCCAGCAGCTCCTTCAGCGGCGGGGATGAGCAGTTCTTC.

This chain links TRBV7-3 with TRBJ1-2, with D possibly TRBD1 on 6 matching bases. The CDR3 has 13 amino acids. V lost 5 bases to trimming and J lost 6 bases, with 13 bases between them. Looked up from germline, CDR1 is SGHTA and CDR2 is FQGTGA. CDR3 in amino acids: CASSPRGGNGYTF. The CDR3 nucleotides are TGTGCCAGCAGCCCGAGGGGGGGAAATGGCTACACCTTC.

In regard to this clone: This likely traces to a read error, being one base from a far larger clone. CDR3 amino acids: CASSLAGTPPYGQYF. The CDR3 coding sequence is TGTGCCAGCAGTCTCGCCGGGACACCACCCTACGGGCAGTACTTC. The chain links TRBV27 to TRBJ2-7; D perhaps matches TRBD1 (6 bases). The CDR3 contains 15 residues. Germline values: CDR1 MNHEY, CDR2 SMNVEV (reference sequence).

There are a few counts of this clone. The CDR3 DNA reads TGCGCCAGCAGCCAAGTCACTAGCGGGAGGAACGAGCAGTACTTC. Translation: CASSQVTSGRNEQYF. The J gene is TRBJ2-7, the V gene TRBV4-1; 12 bases are a match to TRBD2. The CDR3 is 15 amino acids. Germline trimming cut 1 base from V and 5 bases from J; bases unmatched to any gene: 3. Germline values: CDR1 MGHRA, CDR2 YSYEKL.

This clone was detected once. The genes are TRBV6-5 and TRBJ1-5, with 11 bases aligning to TRBD1. This CDR3 is built from 15 residues. Germline loops: CDR1 MNHEY, CDR2 SVGAGI. V was clipped by 6 bases and J by 5 bases; unmatched bases: 6. For the CDR3, the DNA is TGTGCCAGCAGGACTGGACAGGGGGCCTATCAGCCCCAGCATTTT. This codes for CASRTGQGAYQPQHF.

This chain uses TRBV19 with TRBJ2-1, with D perhaps TRBD1 (5 bases). The CDR3 has 14 residues. Germline CDR1 reads LNHDA; CDR2 reads SQIVND (reference sequence). The V and J ends lost 7 bases and 4 bases respectively, with 14 bases between them. The chain's CDR3 is CASTQGRGYNEQFF. CDR3 in DNA: TGTGCCAGTACCCAGGGTAGGGGTTACAATGAGCAGTTCTTC.

This rearrangement joins TRBV2 to TRBJ1-4; 9 positions match TRBD1. Per germline, CDR1 SNHLY and CDR2 FYNNEI. Trimming took 5 bases from V and 4 from J; bases not matched to a gene: 2. The CDR3 extends over 14 amino acids. The DNA for the CDR3 is TGTGCCAGCAGTAGACAGGGGGATAATGAAAAACTGTTTTTT. Encoded protein: CASSRQGDNEKLFF.